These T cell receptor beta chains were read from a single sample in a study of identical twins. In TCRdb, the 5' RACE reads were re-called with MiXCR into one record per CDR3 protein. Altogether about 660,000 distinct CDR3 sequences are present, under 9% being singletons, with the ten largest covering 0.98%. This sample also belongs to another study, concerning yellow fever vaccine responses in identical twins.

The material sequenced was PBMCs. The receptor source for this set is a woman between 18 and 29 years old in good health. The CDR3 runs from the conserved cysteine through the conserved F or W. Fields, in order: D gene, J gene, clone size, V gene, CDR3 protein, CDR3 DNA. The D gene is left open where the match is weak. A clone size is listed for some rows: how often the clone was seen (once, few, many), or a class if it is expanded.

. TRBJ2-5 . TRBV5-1 CASSSRIGETQYF TGCGCCAGCAGCTCGAGGATCGGAGAGACCCAGTACTTC
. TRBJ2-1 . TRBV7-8 CASSFLTPSYNEQFF TGTGCCAGCAGCTTTTTAACACCCTCCTACAATGAGCAGTTCTTC
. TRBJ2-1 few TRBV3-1 CASSPESKNEQFF TGTGCCAGCAGCCCAGAAAGTAAGAATGAGCAGTTCTTC
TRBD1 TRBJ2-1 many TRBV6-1 CARNGQGPNNEQFF TGTGCCAGAAATGGACAGGGGCCCAACAATGAGCAGTTCTTC
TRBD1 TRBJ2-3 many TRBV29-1 CSVDQTGGTDTQYF TGCAGCGTTGATCAAACAGGGGGCACAGATACGCAGTATTTT
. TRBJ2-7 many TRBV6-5 CASSYSTAYEQYF TGTGCCAGCAGTTACTCAACAGCCTACGAGCAGTACTTC
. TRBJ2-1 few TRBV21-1 CASSPPPEQGASPNEQFF TGTGCCAGCAGCCCCCCCCCCGAGCAGGGAGCATCCCCCAATGAGCAGTTCTTC
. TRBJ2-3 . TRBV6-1 CASRWTGTDTQYF TGTGCCAGCAGATGGACTGGGACAGATACGCAGTATTTT
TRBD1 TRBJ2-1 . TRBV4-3 CASSQGQGADEQFF TGCGCCAGCAGCCAAGGTCAGGGGGCTGATGAGCAGTTCTTC
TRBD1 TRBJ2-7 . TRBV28 CASSTRDRRTYEQYF TGTGCCAGCAGTACCCGGGACAGGAGAACCTACGAGCAGTACTTC
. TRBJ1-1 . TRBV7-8 CASSLAGLMNTEAFF TGTGCCAGCAGCTTAGCGGGACTCATGAACACTGAAGCTTTCTTT
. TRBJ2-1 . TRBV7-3 CASSLKGHSNEQFF TGTGCCAGCAGCTTAAAAGGCCATTCCAATGAGCAGTTCTTC
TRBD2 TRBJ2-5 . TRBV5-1 CASSLILAGEETQYF TGCGCCAGCAGCTTAATCCTAGCGGGAGAAGAGACCCAGTACTTC
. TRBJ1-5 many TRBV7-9 CASSSLTNSNQPQHF TGTGCCAGCAGCTCCCTGACAAATAGCAATCAGCCCCAGCATTTT
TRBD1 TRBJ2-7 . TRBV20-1 CSARVTGAANEQYF TGCAGTGCTAGGGTTACAGGGGCGGCAAACGAGCAGTACTTC
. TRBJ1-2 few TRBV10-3 CAISGALVSYGYTF TGTGCCATCAGTGGGGCCTTGGTTAGCTATGGCTACACCTTC
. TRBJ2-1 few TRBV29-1 CSVPPHIPVGNEQFF TGCAGCGTTCCCCCCCACATACCTGTAGGAAATGAGCAGTTCTTC
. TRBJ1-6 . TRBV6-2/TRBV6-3 CASSTTRGGSPLHF TGTGCCAGCAGTACGACAAGAGGTGGATCACCCCTCCACTTT
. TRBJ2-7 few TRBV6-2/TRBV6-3 CASSYLEDEQYF TGTGCCAGCAGTTATCTGGAGGACGAGCAGTACTTC
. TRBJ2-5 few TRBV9 CASSPEGRETQYF TGTGCCAGCAGCCCCGAGGGAAGGGAGACCCAGTACTTC
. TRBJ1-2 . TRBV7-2 CASSLARDRAYGYTF TGTGCCAGCAGCTTAGCGCGAGACAGAGCCTATGGCTACACCTTC
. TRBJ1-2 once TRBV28 CASRLGGNNYGYTF TGTGCCAGCAGACTAGGGGGGAATAACTATGGCTACACCTTC
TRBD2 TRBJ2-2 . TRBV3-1 CASSQRTLAGTTNTGELFF TGTGCCAGCAGCCAACGAACGCTAGCGGGGACAACGAACACCGGGGAGCTGTTTTTT
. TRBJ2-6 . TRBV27 CASSLFAYTGANVLTF TGTGCCAGCAGTTTATTCGCCTACACCGGGGCCAACGTCCTGACTTTC
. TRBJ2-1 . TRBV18 CASSPNSGTYNEQFF TGTGCCAGCTCACCAAATAGCGGAACCTACAATGAGCAGTTCTTC
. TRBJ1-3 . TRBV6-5 CASSYSAGDGNTIYF TGTGCCAGCAGTTACTCCGCAGGGGACGGAAACACCATATATTTT
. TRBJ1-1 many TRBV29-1 CSVLQGGTEAFF TGCAGCGTTCTGCAGGGAGGGACTGAAGCTTTCTTT
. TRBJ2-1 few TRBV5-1 CASSQTPTGTGSYEQFF TGCGCCAGCAGCCAAACCCCGACAGGTACTGGCTCATACGAGCAGTTCTTC
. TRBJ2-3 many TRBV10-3 CAISEPTGRRSTDTQYF TGTGCCATCAGTGAGCCAACTGGACGGCGAAGCACAGATACGCAGTATTTT
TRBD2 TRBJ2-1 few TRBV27 CASSREAGTLYNEQFF TGTGCCAGCAGCCGTGAAGCGGGAACGCTTTACAATGAGCAGTTCTTC
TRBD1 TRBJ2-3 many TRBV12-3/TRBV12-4 CASSLTGPNTDTQYF TGTGCCAGCAGTTTGACAGGGCCGAACACAGATACGCAGTATTTT
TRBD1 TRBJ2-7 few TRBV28 CASIEAGTGRGEQYF TGTGCCAGCATCGAAGCTGGGACAGGAAGAGGCGAGCAGTACTTC